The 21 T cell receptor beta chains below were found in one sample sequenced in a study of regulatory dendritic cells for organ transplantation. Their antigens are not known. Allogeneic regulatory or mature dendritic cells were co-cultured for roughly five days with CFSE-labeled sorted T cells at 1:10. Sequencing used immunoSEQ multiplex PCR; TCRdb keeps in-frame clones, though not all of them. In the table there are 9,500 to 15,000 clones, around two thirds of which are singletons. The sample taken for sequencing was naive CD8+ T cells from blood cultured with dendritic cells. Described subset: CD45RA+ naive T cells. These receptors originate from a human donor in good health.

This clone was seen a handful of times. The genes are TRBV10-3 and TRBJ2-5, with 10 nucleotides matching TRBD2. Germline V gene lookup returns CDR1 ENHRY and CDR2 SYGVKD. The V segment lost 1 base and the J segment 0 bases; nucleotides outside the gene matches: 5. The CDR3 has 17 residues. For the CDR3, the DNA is TGTGCCATCAGTGAGTTGCTAGCGGGAGCCTACCAAGAGACCCAGTACTTC. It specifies CAISELLAGAYQETQYF.

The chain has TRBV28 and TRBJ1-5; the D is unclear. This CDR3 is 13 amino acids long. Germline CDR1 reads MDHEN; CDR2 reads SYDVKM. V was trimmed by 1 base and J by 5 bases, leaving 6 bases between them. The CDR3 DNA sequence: TGTGCCAGCAGTTTATCCCAGTATCAGCCCCAGCATTTT. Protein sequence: CASSLSQYQPQHF. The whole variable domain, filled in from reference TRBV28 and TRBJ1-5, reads DVKVTQSSRYLVKRTGEKVFLECVQDMDHENMFWYRQDPGLGLRLIYFSYDVKMKEKGDIPEGYSVSREKKERFSLILESASTNQTSMYLCASSLSQYQPQHFGDGTRLSIL.

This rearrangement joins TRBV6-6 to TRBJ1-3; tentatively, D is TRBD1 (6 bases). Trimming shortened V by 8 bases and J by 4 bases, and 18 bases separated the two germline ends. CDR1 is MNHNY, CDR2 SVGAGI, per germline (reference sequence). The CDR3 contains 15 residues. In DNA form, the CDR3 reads TGTGCCAGCGCTCAGCTAGGGGGAGAAGGAAACACCATATATTTT. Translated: CASAQLGGEGNTIYF.

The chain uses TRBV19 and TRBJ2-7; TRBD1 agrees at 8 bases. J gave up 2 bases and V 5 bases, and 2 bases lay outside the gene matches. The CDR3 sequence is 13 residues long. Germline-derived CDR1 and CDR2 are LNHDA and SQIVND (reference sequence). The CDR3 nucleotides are TGTGCCAGTAGTTGGGACAGGACCTACGAGCAGTACTTC. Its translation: CASSWDRTYEQYF.

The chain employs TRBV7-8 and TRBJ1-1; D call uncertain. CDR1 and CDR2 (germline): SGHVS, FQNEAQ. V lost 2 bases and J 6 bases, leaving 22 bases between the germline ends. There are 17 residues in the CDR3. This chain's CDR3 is CASSLSGLRIQSSEAFF. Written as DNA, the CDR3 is TGTGCCAGCAGCTTAAGTGGTTTGAGGATTCAGAGCTCTGAAGCTTTCTTT.

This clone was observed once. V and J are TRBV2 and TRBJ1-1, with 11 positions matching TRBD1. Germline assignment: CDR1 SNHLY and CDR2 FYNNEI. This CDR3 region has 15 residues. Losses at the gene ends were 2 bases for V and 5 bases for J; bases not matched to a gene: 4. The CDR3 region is CASSEQDRGRTEAFF. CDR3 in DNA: TGTGCCAGCAGTGAACAGGACAGGGGGCGAACTGAAGCTTTCTTT.

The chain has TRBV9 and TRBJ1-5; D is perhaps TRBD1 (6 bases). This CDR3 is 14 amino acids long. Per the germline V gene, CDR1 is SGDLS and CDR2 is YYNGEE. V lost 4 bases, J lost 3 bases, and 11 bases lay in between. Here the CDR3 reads CASSLGGDNQPQHF. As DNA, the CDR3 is TGTGCCAGCAGCCTAGGGGGGGACAATCAGCCCCAGCATTTT.

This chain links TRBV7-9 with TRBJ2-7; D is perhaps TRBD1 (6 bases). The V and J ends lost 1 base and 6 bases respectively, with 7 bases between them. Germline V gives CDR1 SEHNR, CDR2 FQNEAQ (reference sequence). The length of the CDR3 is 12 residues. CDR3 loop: CASSLGGREQYF. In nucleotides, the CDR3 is TGTGCCAGCAGCTTAGGGGGGCGCGAGCAGTACTTC.

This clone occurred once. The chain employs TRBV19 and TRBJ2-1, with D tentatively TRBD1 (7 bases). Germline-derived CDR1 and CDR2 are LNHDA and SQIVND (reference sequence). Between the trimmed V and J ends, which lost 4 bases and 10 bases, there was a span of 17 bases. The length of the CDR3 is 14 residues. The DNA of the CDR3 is TGTGCCAGTAGTACTTCGGTGGAGGGACAGGAGCAGTTCTTC. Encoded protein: CASSTSVEGQEQFF.

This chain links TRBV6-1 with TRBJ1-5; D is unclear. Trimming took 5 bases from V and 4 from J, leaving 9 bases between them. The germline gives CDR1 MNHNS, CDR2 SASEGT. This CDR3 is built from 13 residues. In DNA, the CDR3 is TGTGCCAGCAGTTCCTGGGCGAATCAGCCCCAGCATTTT. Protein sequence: CASSSWANQPQHF.

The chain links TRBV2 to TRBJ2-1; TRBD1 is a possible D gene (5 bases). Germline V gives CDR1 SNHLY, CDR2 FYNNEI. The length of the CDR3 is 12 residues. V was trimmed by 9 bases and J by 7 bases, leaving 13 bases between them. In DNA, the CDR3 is TGTGCCAGAGACAGACAAGAGAATGAGCAGTTCTTC. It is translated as CARDRQENEQFF.

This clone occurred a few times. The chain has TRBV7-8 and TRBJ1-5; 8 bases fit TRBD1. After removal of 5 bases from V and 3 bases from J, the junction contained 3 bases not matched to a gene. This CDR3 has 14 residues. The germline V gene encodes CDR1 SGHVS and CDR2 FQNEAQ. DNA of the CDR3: TGTGCCAGCAGCCCGGACAGGGACAATCAGCCCCAGCATTTT. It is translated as CASSPDRDNQPQHF.

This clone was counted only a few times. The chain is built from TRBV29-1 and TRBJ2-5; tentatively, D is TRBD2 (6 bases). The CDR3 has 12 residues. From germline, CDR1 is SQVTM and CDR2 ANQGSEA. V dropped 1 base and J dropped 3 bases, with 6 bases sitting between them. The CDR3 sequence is CSVEGLEETQYF. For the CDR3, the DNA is TGCAGCGTTGAAGGACTAGAAGAGACCCAGTACTTC.

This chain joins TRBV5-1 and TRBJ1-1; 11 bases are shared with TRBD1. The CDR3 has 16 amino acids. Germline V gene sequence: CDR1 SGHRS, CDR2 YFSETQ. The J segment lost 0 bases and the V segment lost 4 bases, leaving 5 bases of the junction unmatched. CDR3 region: CASSDGTGGMNTEAFF. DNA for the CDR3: TGCGCCAGCAGCGACGGGACAGGGGGAATGAACACTGAAGCTTTCTTT.

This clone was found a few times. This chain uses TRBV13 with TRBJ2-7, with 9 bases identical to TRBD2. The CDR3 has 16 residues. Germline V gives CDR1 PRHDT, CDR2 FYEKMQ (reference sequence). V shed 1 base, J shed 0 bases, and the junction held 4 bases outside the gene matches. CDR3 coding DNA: TGTGCCAGCAGCTTAGAGGGGACTAGCCTCTCCTACGAGCAGTACTTC. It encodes CASSLEGTSLSYEQYF.

CDR3 sequence: CASNDFNQPQHF. CDR3 nucleotide sequence: TGTGCCAGCAACGACTTCAATCAGCCCCAGCATTTT. V usage is TRBV6-5 and J usage is TRBJ1-5, with D hard to call. The CDR3 runs 12 residues. V was pared by 7 bases and J by 3 bases, with 7 bases between. Germline assignment: CDR1 MNHEY and CDR2 SVGAGI.

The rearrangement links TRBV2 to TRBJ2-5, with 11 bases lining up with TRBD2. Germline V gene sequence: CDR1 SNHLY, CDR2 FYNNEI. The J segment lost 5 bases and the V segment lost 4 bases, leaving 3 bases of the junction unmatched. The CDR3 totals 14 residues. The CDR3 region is CASSVLAGEETQYF. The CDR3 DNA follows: TGTGCCAGCAGTGTACTAGCGGGGGAGGAGACCCAGTACTTC.

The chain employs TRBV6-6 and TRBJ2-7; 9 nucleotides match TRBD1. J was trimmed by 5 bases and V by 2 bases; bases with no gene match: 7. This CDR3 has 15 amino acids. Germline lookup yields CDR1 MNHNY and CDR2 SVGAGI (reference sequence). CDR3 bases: TGTGCCAGCAGTTACAACCGGGACAGGGCACACGAGCAGTACTTC. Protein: CASSYNRDRAHEQYF.

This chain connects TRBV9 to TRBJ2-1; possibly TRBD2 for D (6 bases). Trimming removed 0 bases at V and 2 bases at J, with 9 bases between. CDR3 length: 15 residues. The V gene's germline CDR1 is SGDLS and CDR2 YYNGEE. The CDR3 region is CASSVAAGPYNEQFF. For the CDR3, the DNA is TGTGCCAGCAGCGTAGCGGCGGGGCCCTACAATGAGCAGTTCTTC.

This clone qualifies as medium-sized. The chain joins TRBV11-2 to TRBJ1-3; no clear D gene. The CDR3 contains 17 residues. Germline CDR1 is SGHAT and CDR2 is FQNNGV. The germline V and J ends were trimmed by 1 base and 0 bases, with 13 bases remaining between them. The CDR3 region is CASSLGFPGYSGNTIYF. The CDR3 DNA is TGTGCCAGCAGCTTAGGTTTTCCAGGCTACTCTGGAAACACCATATATTTT.

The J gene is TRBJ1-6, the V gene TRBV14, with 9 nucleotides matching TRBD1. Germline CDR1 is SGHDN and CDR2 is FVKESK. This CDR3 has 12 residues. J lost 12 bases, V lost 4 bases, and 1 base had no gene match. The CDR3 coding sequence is TGTGCCAGCAGCCGGGACAGGGAACCCCTCCACTTT. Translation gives CASSRDREPLHF.